The T cell receptor beta chain described here comes from a study of cytomegalovirus exposure and HLA in healthy donors. The PCR employed 60 Vbeta primers together with 13 Jbeta primers. Libraries were prepared by immunoSEQ multiplex PCR; TCRdb keeps only in-frame clonotypes and omits some of them. The profile shows some 64,000 clones, around 90% of them singletons. CDR1 and CDR2 (germline): SNHLY, FYNNEI. The CDR3 has 13 residues. V shed 4 bases, J shed 7 bases, and the junction held 6 bases outside the gene matches. With respect to this clone: The antigen is unknown.

Points from the study as a whole: Many donors shared some public TCRs, even though most TCR sequences were rare. A highly shared variant cluster was judged a likely technical artifact. In a later analysis, about 17,000 TCR beta sequences were associated with HLA alleles at 0.05 false discovery rate.

This chain joins TRBV2 and TRBJ1-2; 7 bases align to TRBD1. The clonotype originates from a man aged 30 to 45 in good health and CMV-seropositive. The sequencing sample was made of PBMCs. The CDR3 reads CASSVTGWGGYTF. CDR3 nucleotide sequence: TGTGCCAGCAGTGTGACAGGGTGGGGTGGCTACACCTTC. The whole variable domain, remainder taken from reference TRBV2 and TRBJ1-2, is EPEVTQTPSHQVTQMGQEVILRCVPISNHLYFYWYRQILGQKVEFLVSFYNNEISEKSEIFDDQFSVERPDGSNFTLKIRSTKLEDSAMYFCASSVTGWGGYTFGSGTRLTVV.